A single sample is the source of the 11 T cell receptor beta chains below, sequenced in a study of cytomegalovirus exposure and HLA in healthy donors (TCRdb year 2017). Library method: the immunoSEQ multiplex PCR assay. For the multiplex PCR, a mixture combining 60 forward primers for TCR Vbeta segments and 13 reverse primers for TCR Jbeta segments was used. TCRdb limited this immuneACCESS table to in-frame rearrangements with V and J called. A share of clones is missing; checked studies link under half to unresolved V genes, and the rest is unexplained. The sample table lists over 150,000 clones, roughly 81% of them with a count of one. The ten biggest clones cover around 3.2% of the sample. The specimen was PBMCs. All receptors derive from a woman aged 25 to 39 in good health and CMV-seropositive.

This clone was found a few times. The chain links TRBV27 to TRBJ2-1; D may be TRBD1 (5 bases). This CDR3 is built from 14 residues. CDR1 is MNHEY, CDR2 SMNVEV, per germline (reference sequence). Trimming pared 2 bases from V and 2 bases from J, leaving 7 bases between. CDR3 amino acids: CASSLQGPYNEQFF. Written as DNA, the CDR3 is TGTGCCAGCAGTTTACAGGGCCCCTACAATGAGCAGTTCTTC.

As DNA, the CDR3 is TGTGCCAGCAGTCCCACCCGGCAGGGCAAAAACATTCAGTACTTC. It specifies CASSPTRQGKNIQYF. This chain connects TRBV28 to TRBJ2-4; tentatively, D is TRBD1 (5 bases). The CDR3 is 15 residues long. Trimming removed 5 bases at V and 3 bases at J, with 14 bases between. Germline CDR1 is MDHEN and CDR2 is SYDVKM.

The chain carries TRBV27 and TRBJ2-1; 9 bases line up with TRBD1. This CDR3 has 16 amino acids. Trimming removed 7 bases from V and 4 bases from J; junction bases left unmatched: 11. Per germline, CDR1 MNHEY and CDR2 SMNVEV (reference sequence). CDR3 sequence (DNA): TGTGCCAGCACCGGCAGGACAGGGGTTTTGTACAATGAGCAGTTCTTC. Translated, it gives CASTGRTGVLYNEQFF.

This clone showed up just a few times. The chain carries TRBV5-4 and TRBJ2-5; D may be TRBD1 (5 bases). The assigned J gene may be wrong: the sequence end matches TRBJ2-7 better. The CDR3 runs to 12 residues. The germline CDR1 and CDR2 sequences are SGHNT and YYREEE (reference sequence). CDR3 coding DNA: TGTGCCAGCACCCTGACTGGGGCCGAGCAGTACTTC. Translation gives CASTLTGAEQYF.

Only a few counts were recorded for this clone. CDR3 in DNA: TGTGCCAGCAGGGGGACAGTTAAGGAGGGCAATCAGCCCCAGCATTTT. Encoded protein: CASRGTVKEGNQPQHF. The V call is TRBV6-6, the J call TRBJ1-5; 7 bases are a match to TRBD1. This CDR3 is 16 amino acids long. Germline V lookup: CDR1 MNHNY, CDR2 SVGAGI (reference sequence). J gave up 2 bases and V 6 bases, and 10 bases lay outside the gene matches.

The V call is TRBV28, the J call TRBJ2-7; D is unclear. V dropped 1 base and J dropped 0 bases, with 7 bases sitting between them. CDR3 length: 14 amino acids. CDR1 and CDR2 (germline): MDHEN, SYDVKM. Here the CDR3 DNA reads TGTGCCAGCAGTTTATCGCCTAGCTCCTACGAGCAGTACTTC. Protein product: CASSLSPSSYEQYF.

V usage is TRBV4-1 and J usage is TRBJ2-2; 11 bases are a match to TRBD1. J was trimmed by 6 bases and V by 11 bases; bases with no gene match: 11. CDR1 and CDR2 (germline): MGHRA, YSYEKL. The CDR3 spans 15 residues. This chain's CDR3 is CAGERGQGAPGELFF. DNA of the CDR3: TGCGCCGGCGAGCGCGGACAGGGGGCACCCGGGGAGCTGTTTTTT.

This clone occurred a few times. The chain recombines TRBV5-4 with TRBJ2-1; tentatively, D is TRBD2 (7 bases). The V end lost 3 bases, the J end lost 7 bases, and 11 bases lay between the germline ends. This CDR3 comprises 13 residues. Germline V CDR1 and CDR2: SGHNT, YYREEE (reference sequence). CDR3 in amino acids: CASSWTRGNEQFF. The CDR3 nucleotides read TGTGCCAGCAGCTGGACTAGGGGGAATGAGCAGTTCTTC.

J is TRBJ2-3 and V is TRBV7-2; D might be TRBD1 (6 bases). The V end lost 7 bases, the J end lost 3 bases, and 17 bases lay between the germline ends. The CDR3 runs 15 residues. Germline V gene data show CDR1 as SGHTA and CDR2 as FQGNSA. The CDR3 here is CASKQQGMITDTQYF. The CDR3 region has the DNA TGTGCCAGCAAACAACAGGGAATGATAACAGATACGCAGTATTTT.

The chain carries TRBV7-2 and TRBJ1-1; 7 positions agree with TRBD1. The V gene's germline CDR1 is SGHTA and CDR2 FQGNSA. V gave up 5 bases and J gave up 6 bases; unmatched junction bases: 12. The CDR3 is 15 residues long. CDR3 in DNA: TGTGCCAGCAGCCCCTCGACAGGGTATCGGTCTGAAGCTTTCTTT. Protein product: CASSPSTGYRSEAFF.

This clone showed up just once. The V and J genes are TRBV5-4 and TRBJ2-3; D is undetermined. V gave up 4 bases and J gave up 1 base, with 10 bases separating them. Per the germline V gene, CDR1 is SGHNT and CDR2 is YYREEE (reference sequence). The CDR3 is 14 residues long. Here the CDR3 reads CASSPRLGTDTQYF. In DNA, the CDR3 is TGTGCCAGCAGCCCCCGACTGGGCACAGATACGCAGTATTTT.